Following are 5 T cell receptor beta chains from one sample sequenced in a study of cytomegalovirus exposure and HLA in healthy donors. A multiplex PCR was run with 60 Vbeta primers and 13 Jbeta primers. Sequenced by immunoSEQ multiplex PCR; TCRdb stores in-frame clones only, minus some. Of about 130,000 clones listed, about three quarters are singletons. The sample comprised PBMCs. These receptors were obtained from a woman aged 60 to 75 in good health and CMV-seropositive.

This clone was recorded once. V is TRBV11-2 and J is TRBJ2-1; TRBD1 might be the D (6 bases). V lost 6 bases and J lost 7, with 10 bases in between. CDR1 and CDR2 from the germline V gene are SGHAT and FQNNGV. The CDR3 is 12 residues long. This CDR3 is CASSSQGNEQFF. In DNA, the CDR3 is TGTGCCAGCAGTTCACAGGGTAATGAGCAGTTCTTC.

The genes are TRBV27 and TRBJ2-5; D is undetermined. V dropped 6 bases and J dropped 2 bases, with 7 bases sitting between them. The CDR3 has 12 residues. Germline V gene lookup returns CDR1 MNHEY and CDR2 SMNVEV (reference sequence). CDR3: CASRHDQETQYF. As DNA, the CDR3 is TGTGCCAGCAGACATGATCAAGAGACCCAGTACTTC.

The rearrangement joins TRBV2 to TRBJ2-7, with a weak D call TRBD1 (5 bases). The V and J ends lost 7 bases and 0 bases respectively, with 13 bases between them. Germline V lookup: CDR1 SNHLY, CDR2 FYNNEI. The CDR3 is 14 residues long. In DNA, the CDR3 is TGTGCCAGCACTGGAACAGGAAGCTCCTACGAGCAGTACTTC. Its protein product is CASTGTGSSYEQYF.

In this sample, this clone turned up once. The chain joins TRBV5-1 to TRBJ1-6; 7 nucleotides match TRBD1. Germline CDR1 is SGHRS and CDR2 is YFSETQ. V lost 6 bases and J lost 4; bases outside the gene matches: 10. The CDR3 extends over 16 amino acids. The CDR3 region is CASKSQGGSYNSPLHF. DNA for the CDR3: TGCGCCAGCAAATCGCAGGGGGGTTCTTATAATTCACCCCTCCACTTT.

This chain links TRBV9 with TRBJ1-2; no reliable D call. CDR1 and CDR2 from the germline V gene are SGDLS and YYNGEE. The CDR3 runs 13 residues. V lost 4 bases and J 2 bases, leaving 9 bases between the germline ends. CDR3 sequence (DNA): TGTGCCAGCAGCCCTGGCTCCAACTATGGCTACACCTTC. Protein sequence: CASSPGSNYGYTF.